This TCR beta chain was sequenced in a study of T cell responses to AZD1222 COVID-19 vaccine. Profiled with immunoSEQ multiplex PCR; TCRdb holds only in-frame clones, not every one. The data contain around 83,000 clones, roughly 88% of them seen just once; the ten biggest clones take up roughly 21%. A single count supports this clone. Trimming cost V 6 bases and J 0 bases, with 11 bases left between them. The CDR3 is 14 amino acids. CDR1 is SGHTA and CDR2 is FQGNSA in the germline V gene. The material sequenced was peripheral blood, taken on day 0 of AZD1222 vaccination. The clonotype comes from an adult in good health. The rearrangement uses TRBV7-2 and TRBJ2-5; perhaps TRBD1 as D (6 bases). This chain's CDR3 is CASRWDIHQETQYF. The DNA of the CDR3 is TGTGCCAGCAGATGGGACATCCACCAAGAGACCCAGTACTTC. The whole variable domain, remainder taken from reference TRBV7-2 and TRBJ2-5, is GAGVSQSPSNKVTEKGKDVELRCDPISGHTALYWYRQSLGQGLEFLIYFQGNSAPDKSGLPSDRFSAERTGGSVSTLTIQRTQQEDSAVYLCASRWDIHQETQYFGPGTRLLVL.